A selection of T cell receptor beta chains follows, all from one sample in a study of shared clonotypes between healthy human individuals. This table comes from immunoSEQ multiplex PCR, and its TCRdb copy is limited to in-frame clones, with some not included. The repertoire holds 2 million to 2.5 million clones, with approximately 95% as singletons. The sequenced material came from naive CD4+ T cells from PBMCs. These receptors all come from a man between 18 and 29 years old in good health. Some clones in this sample may be carry-over from other donors' samples. Both conserved end residues are part of each CDR3.

v_call: TRBV11-2
cdr3_aa: CASSFRWGGELFF

v_call: TRBV11-2
cdr3_aa: CASSFTSGRATEQFF

v_call: TRBV28
cdr3_aa: CGSSGTGAGELFF

v_call: TRBV5-6
cdr3_aa: CASSLAGSATFTDTQYF

v_call: TRBV7-9
cdr3_aa: CASSPQGAPLGTQYF

v_call: TRBV2
cdr3_aa: CASSGETYNEQFF

v_call: TRBV30
cdr3_aa: CAWSVRGGQDTQYF

v_call: TRBV11-2
cdr3_aa: CASSSAGGNEQFF

v_call: TRBV20-1
cdr3_aa: CSAGGDQPQHF

v_call: TRBV7-3
cdr3_aa: CASSLGWSYEQYF

v_call: TRBV30
cdr3_aa: CAWGTSGRDTDTQYF

v_call: TRBV5-1
cdr3_aa: CASSLEGWSNQPQHF

v_call: TRBV5-4
cdr3_aa: CASSLGRGGYTF

v_call: TRBV6-5
cdr3_aa: CASRPDGLAFYF

v_call: TRBV7-6
cdr3_aa: CASSSGLAGGLGETQYF

v_call: TRBV2
cdr3_aa: CASSELVAGYNEQFF

v_call: TRBV5-1
cdr3_aa: CASREQWTGPQETQYF

v_call: TRBV2
cdr3_aa: CASRDRRPSGANVLTF

v_call: TRBV27
cdr3_aa: CASSTPSGGQETQYF

v_call: TRBV29-1
cdr3_aa: CSVGGVDEKLFF

v_call: TRBV28
cdr3_aa: CASSWTYGYTF

v_call: TRBV2
cdr3_aa: CASSEALFSDDTEAFF

v_call: TRBV6-5
cdr3_aa: CASSYFAPTGDTEAFF

v_call: TRBV28
cdr3_aa: CASSSQDRGSYEQYF

v_call: TRBV7-8
cdr3_aa: CASSSPGQGIGNGYTF

v_call: TRBV28
cdr3_aa: CASSLPGQIYEQYF

v_call: TRBV7-2
cdr3_aa: CASSIRGPGYEQYF